This entry features one T cell receptor beta chain sequence. Researchers isolated CD4+ and CD8+ cells by positive magnetic bead selection and then checked their purity by flow cytometry. The data belong to a study of somatic mutations in cytotoxic T cells in rheumatoid arthritis. Study details: Collection of patient blood (30 ml EDTA) took place right after diagnosis, before any treatment.

TCRdb's copy holds only in-frame clones and misses some; the assay was immunoSEQ multiplex PCR. Here the sample spans approximately 14,000 clones, approximately 72% being singletons. Germline loops: CDR1 MGHRA, CDR2 YSYEKL. Deletions cut 0 bases from V and 1 base from J, with 9 bases between. The CDR3 loop spans 16 amino acids. The receptor was isolated from an adult with rheumatoid arthritis. The sequenced sample was CD8+ T cells sorted from blood. The chain is built from TRBV4-1 and TRBJ2-2; possibly TRBD1 or TRBD2 for D (5 bases each). The CDR3 here is CASSQEGTGNTGELFF. As DNA, the CDR3 is TGCGCCAGCAGCCAAGAGGGGACGGGGAACACCGGGGAGCTGTTTTTT.